This T cell receptor beta chain was found in a study of shared clonotypes between healthy human individuals (TCRdb year 2020). For the wider study: Three men and a couple of women, aged 18 to 49 years, made up the cohort. For each donor, CD4 naive and CD4 memory were each run on three plates, CD8 naive on two plates, and CD8 memory on one plate. The study deeply sequenced blood TCR repertoires of five healthy adults to estimate repertoire size and the extent of clonotype sharing between individuals. To increase sequencing depth and limit assay-specific biases, different laboratories used diverse techniques to prepare libraries and sequence TCR repertoires. Each donor's leukapheresis produced roughly between roughly 0.9 and 8.9 billion PBMCs.

In the case of this clone: It lacks a known antigen. No much larger clone is present one base from it, and per-base qualities are unavailable.

For the CD8 naive samples, CD45RO-negative cells were positively selected for CCR7, yielding a CD45RA+CCR7+ population from which TemRA cells were excluded. Donors were healthy HIV-negative adults with no recently reported acute infections or vaccinations. Every donor was a Caucasian adult residing in Nashville, Tennessee, USA. After blood collection by leukapheresis, PBMCs were isolated using Ficoll-Histopaque density gradient centrifugation and then cryopreserved in the vapor phase of liquid nitrogen. Purity and quantity of every magnetically sorted T cell population were checked by analytical flow cytometry. Each sorted fraction had its genomic DNA isolated and then quantified by UV absorbance on a Nanodrop 2000c. What the research found in general, with its limitations: Even with the large sequencing depth, rarefaction of the sorted-subset datasets indicated that sequencing was incomplete. Pairwise subsampling indicated that sequencing depth was expected to affect the degree of clonotype sharing among donors. Sampling was restricted to blood, and TCR repertoires in tissue are likely to differ from TCR repertoires in blood. Because the study included a small number of donors, the genetic and exposure-history diversity represented was limited. Naive subsets generally had larger estimated clonotype richness than memory subsets. Sharing across several donors was observed for approximately 5% of naive CD4, around 3.5% of naive CD8, 2% to 2.5% of memory CD4, and around 0.4% of memory CD8 clonotypes. Compared with non-shared clonotypes, clonotypes shared by all four sorted-subset donors had higher generation probabilities.

Using the deep immunoSEQ assay, multiplex PCR amplified TCR CDR3 regions from genomic DNA. For each cell subset, the extracted genomic DNA was distributed evenly across all wells of several immunoSEQ 96-well plates, and each plate served as one replicate. Each replicate PCR for sorted subsets received around 0.2 ug genomic DNA, equal to roughly 29,000 T cell genomes. Purified libraries were measured with a Qubit 3.0 fluorometer, size-checked on a Bioanalyzer 2100, and measured again with the KAPA Library Quantification kit. Every immunoSEQ 96-well plate was sequenced on a separate single-read 150-cycle Illumina NextSeq 550 flow cell. The source study handled its data this way. The immunoSEQ output contained only junctional sequences without quality scores, so filtering could not match that applied to full-length reads. To assign V/J genes and CDR3, sequences were annotated using PyIR, a Python wrapper for IgBLAST v1.9, with IMGT germline references. Reads were filtered out if the reads had weak V/J assignments (E-value above 1e-6), no CDR3, stop codons, out-of-frame junctions, or ambiguous translated residues. V3J clonotypes were defined as sequences sharing the same inferred V gene, J gene, and CDR3 amino acid sequence. To compute the percentage overlap between repertoires, the number of shared unique clonotypes was divided by the size of the smaller repertoire. RTK rarefaction, the Chao1 estimator, and Recon v2.1 estimates of unobserved clonotypes were used to assess repertoire richness. Generation probabilities for all TCRbeta clonotypes obtained by the gDNA method from a handful of donors were computed using OLGA. Held by TCRdb, this immuneACCESS table contains in-frame sequences only and omits some clones. Under half of the omission traces to an unresolved V gene where checked; the cause of the rest is unknown. The DNA was the basis for D and trimming; V, J and clone size are from that table. The sample contains around 1,900,000 clones, around 93% of them found a single time. The ten largest clonotypes hold around 1.7% of the sample.

The sequence came from a man between 18 and 35 years old in good health. Some clones in this sample may be carry-over from other donors' samples. Sequenced sample: naive CD8+ T cells from PBMCs. The sample's cell subset or site label is to be understood as: CD45RA+CCR7+.

The CDR3 protein is CATARTGKPYEQYF. The sequenced DNA is TGTGCCACCGCTAGGACAGGGAAACCCTACGAGCAGTACTTC. The receptor chain draws on TRBV28 and TRBJ2-7, with 8 bases in between that match TRBD1. Germline trimming amounts to 10 bases on V and 2 bases on J, with 10 as the count of junction bases outside the gene matches. CDR1 is given as MDHEN and CDR2 as SYDVKM, both from the germline V gene. Inclusive of the bounding cysteine and phenylalanine, the CDR3 is 14 residues long. Only the CDR3 DNA is retained, 42 bases long and in frame from the first base.